These T cell receptor beta chains were read from a single sample in a study of cytomegalovirus exposure and HLA in healthy donors. Sequenced by immunoSEQ multiplex PCR; TCRdb stores in-frame clones only, minus some. The repertoire holds more than 110,000 clones, approximately 94% seen once, with about 1.7% in the top ten. Sequencing was carried out using PBMCs. These receptor sequences come from a man aged 18 to 35 in good health and CMV-seropositive. Each CDR3 is given with its conserved first and last residue. D genes are given only for firm matches. Only some rows state a clone size, as once, few, many or a class for expanded clones.

j_gene	d_gene	abundance	v_gene	CDR3nt	CDR3aa
TRBJ2-7	TRBD2	NA	TRBV5-1	TGCGCCAGCAGCTTGAAGGCGGGAGGGCCCCAAGAGCAGTACTTC	CASSLKAGGPQEQYF
TRBJ2-7	NA	NA	TRBV11-3	TGTGCCAGCTCCCCGGGCGGGACCTACGAGCAGTACTTC	CASSPGGTYEQYF
TRBJ2-1	TRBD2	NA	TRBV9	TGTGCCAGCAGCGTAGCTGCGGGAGGATCCAATGAGCAGTTCTTC	CASSVAAGGSNEQFF
TRBJ1-2	TRBD1	NA	TRBV29-1	TGCAGCGCAAAGACAGGGGGCGTGGGTGGCTACACCTTC	CSAKTGGVGGYTF
TRBJ2-4	NA	NA	TRBV5-1	TGCGCCAGCGGGCCTGACCAGGGGAACATTCAGTACTTC	CASGPDQGNIQYF
TRBJ2-3	NA	NA	TRBV9	TGTGCCAGCAGCGGGGTGGAAGGAGCGATTGCAGATACGCAGTATTTT	CASSGVEGAIADTQYF
TRBJ2-1	NA	NA	TRBV13	TGTGCCAGCAGCGTTGGAAGACAGGAGTCCTACAATGAGCAGTTCTTC	CASSVGRQESYNEQFF
TRBJ2-7	NA	few	TRBV7-8	TGTGCCAGCAGCTTAGGACAGCCCTACGAGCAGTACTTC	CASSLGQPYEQYF
TRBJ2-1	TRBD2	NA	TRBV5-1	TGCGCCAGCAGTCCGCCAGGGAGGGATGAGCAGTTCTTC	CASSPPGRDEQFF
TRBJ2-2	TRBD2	NA	TRBV27	TGTGCCAGCAGTTCAGTAGCGGGAGTGGGGACCGGGGAGCTGTTTTTT	CASSSVAGVGTGELFF
TRBJ2-2	NA	NA	TRBV9	TGTGCCAGCAGCGCTTCGAACACCGGGGAGCTGTTTTTT	CASSASNTGELFF
TRBJ2-2	TRBD1	once	TRBV19	TGTGCCACCGACAGGGATTCCACCGGGGAGCTGTTTTTT	CATDRDSTGELFF
TRBJ2-7	NA	NA	TRBV29-1	TGCAGCGTCGGAGGTGTCGGACCCTACGAGCAGTACTTC	CSVGGVGPYEQYF
TRBJ2-7	TRBD1	NA	TRBV10-3	TGTGCCATCACCAAGACAGGGAGCTTCGAGCAGTACTTC	CAITKTGSFEQYF
TRBJ1-1	NA	NA	TRBV27	TGTGCCAGCAGTTTCGGTAGGGGTATCACTGAAGCTTTCTTT	CASSFGRGITEAFF
TRBJ2-6	NA	NA	TRBV5-1	TGCGCCAGCAGCCCGGTGGTACTCGCTGGGGCCAACGTCCTGACTTTC	CASSPVVLAGANVLTF
TRBJ2-2	TRBD2	NA	TRBV5-4	TGTGCCAGCAGCTGGGGGACTAAGGACACCGGGGAGCTGTTTTTT	CASSWGTKDTGELFF
TRBJ1-5	TRBD1	once	TRBV18	TGTGCCAGCTCACCCCAGGGGGCTGGTAGCAATCAGCCCCAGCATTTT	CASSPQGAGSNQPQHF
TRBJ2-1	NA	NA	TRBV29-1	TGCAGCGTTAGGAAAGCGGCCGCCAACTCCTACAATGAGCAGTTCTTC	CSVRKAAANSYNEQFF
TRBJ2-1	TRBD2	once	TRBV28	TGTGCCAGCAGCCTTCTAACTAGCGGGAGGGAGGATGAGCAGTTCTTC	CASSLLTSGREDEQFF
TRBJ2-3	TRBD1	NA	TRBV7-2	TGTGCCAGCAGCTTAATAGGGGGACAGGGGGATACGCAGTATTTT	CASSLIGGQGDTQYF
TRBJ2-7	NA	NA	TRBV7-8	TGTGCCAGCAGCTTAGCGTCGGGGGTCTACGAGCAGTACTTC	CASSLASGVYEQYF
TRBJ2-5	NA	NA	TRBV28	TGTGCCAGCACCCCAACTAGGCGAGGCGAGACCCAGTACTTC	CASTPTRRGETQYF
TRBJ2-1	TRBD2	NA	TRBV6-1	TGTGCCAGCAGAGAGACTAGCGGGAGTTTCGGTGAGCAGTTCTTC	CASRETSGSFGEQFF
TRBJ2-5	TRBD1	NA	TRBV9	TGTGCCAGCAGCCAAACAGGGGGCCAGGAGACCCAGTACTTC	CASSQTGGQETQYF
TRBJ2-7	NA	NA	TRBV5-1	TGCGCCAGCAGCTCTGACAGCTACGAGCAGTACTTC	CASSSDSYEQYF